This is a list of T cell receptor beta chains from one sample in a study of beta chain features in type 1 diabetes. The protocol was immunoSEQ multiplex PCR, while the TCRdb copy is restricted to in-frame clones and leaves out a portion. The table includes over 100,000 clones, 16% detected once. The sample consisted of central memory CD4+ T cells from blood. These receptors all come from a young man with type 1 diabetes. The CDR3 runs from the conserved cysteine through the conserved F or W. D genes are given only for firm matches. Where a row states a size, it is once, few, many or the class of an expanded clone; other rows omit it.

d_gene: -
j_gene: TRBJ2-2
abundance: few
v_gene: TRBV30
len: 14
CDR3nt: TGTGCCTGGAGTCGGATGGTCATCGCCGGGGAGCTGTTTTTT
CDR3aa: CAWSRMVIAGELFF

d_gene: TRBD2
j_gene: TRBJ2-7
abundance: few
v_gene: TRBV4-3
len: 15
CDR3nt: TGCGCCAGCAGCAAGACATTAGCGGGGTCCTACGAGCAGTACTTC
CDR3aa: CASSKTLAGSYEQYF

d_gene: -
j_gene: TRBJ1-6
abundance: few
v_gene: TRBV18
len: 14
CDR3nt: TGTGCCAGCTCACCACAGGGGCTGAATTCACCCCTCCACTTT
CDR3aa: CASSPQGLNSPLHF

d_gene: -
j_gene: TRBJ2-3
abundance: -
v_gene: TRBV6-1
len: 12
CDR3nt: TGTGCCAGCAGGGAAGACGGGGATACGCAGTATTTT
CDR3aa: CASREDGDTQYF

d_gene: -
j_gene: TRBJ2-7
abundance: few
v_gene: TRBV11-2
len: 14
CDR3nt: TGTGCCAGCAGCCCCTCGACTTGGGGCTACGAGCAGTACTTC
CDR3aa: CASSPSTWGYEQYF

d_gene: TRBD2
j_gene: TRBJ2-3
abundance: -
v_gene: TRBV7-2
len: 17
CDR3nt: TGTGCCAGCAGCTTGAGCGGGGGGCCGGGAGCTTCAGATACGCAGTATTTT
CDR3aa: CASSLSGGPGASDTQYF

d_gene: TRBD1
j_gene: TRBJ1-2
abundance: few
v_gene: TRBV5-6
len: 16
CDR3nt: TGTGCCAGCAGTTCCGGGACAGGGAGGTCTAACTATGGCTACACCTTC
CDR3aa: CASSSGTGRSNYGYTF

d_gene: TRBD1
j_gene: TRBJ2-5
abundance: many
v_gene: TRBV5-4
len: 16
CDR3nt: TGTGCCAGCAGCGCCCGTCGACAGGGTGGGGGAGAGACCCAGTACTTC
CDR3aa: CASSARRQGGGETQYF

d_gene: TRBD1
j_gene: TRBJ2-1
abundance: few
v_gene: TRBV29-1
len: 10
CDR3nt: TGCAGCGTGGCAGACAGGGTGCAGTTCTTC
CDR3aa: CSVADRVQFF

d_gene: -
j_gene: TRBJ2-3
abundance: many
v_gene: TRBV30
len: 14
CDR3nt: TGTGCCTGGAAGCCGGGGACGGGAACAGATACGCAGTATTTT
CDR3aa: CAWKPGTGTDTQYF